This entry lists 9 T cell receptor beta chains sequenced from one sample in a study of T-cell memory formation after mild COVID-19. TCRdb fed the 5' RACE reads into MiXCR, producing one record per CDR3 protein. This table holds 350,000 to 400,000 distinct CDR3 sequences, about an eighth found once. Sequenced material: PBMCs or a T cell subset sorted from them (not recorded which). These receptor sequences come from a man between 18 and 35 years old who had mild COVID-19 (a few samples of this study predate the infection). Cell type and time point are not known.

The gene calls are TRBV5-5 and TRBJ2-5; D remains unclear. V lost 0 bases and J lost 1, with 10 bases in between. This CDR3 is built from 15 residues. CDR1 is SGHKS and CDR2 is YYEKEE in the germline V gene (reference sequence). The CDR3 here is CASSLEGSSQETQYF. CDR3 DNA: TGTGCCAGCAGCTTGGAAGGGTCCTCCCAAGAGACCCAGTACTTC.

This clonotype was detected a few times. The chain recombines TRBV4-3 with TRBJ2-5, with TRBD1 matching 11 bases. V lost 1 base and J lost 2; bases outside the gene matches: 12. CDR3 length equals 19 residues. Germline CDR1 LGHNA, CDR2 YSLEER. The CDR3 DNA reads TGCGCCAGCAGCCAAGGGGACAGGGGGACTTACGGGGGACAAGAGACCCAGTACTTC. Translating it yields CASSQGDRGTYGGQETQYF.

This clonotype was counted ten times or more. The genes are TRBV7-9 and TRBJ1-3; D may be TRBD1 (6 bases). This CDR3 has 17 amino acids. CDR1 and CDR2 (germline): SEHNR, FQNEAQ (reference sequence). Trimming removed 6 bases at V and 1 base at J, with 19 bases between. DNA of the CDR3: TGTGCCAGCAGATATAACCGGGACACATCTTCTGGAAACACCATATATTTT. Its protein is CASRYNRDTSSGNTIYF.

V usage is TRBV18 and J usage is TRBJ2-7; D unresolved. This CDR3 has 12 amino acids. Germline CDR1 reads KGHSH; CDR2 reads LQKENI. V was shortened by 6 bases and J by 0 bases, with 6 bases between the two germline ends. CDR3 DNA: TGTGCCAGCTCCGGCAGCTCCTACGAGCAGTACTTC. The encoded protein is CASSGSSYEQYF. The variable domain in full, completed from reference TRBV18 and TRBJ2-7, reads NAGVMQNPRHLVRRRGQEARLRCSPMKGHSHVYWYRQLPEEGLKFMVYLQKENIIDESGMPKERFSAEFPKEGPSILRIQQVVRGDSAAYFCASSGSSYEQYFGPGTRLTVT.

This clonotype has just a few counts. In DNA form, the CDR3 reads TGTGCCAGCAGCCAACGTGAGCGGGGGTCTTACAATGAGCAGTTCTTC. Protein: CASSQRERGSYNEQFF. This rearrangement joins TRBV4-2 to TRBJ2-1; 8 positions agree with TRBD2. This CDR3 contains 16 residues. V dropped 2 bases and J dropped 4; count of bases not matched to a gene: 7. The germline V gene has CDR1 LGHNA and CDR2 YNFKEQ.

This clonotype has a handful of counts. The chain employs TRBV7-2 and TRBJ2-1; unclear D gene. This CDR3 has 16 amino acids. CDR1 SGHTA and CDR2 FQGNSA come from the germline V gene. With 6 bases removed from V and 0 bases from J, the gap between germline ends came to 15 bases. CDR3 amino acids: CASSSLAQSSYNEQFF. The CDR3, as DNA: TGTGCCAGCAGTTCTCTCGCCCAGAGCTCCTACAATGAGCAGTTCTTC.

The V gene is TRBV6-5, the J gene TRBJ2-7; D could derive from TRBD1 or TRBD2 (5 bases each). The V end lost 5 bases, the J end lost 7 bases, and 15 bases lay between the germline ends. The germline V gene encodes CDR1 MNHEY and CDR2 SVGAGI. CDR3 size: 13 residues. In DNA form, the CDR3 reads TGTGCCAGCAGTCCATACTACGAGGGGGAGCAGTACTTC. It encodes CASSPYYEGEQYF.

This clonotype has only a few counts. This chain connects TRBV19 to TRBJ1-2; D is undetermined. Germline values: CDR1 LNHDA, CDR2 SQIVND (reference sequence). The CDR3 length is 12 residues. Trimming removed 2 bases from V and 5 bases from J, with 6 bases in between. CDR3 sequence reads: CASSISRYGYTF. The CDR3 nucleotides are TGTGCCAGTAGTATAAGCCGTTATGGCTACACCTTC.

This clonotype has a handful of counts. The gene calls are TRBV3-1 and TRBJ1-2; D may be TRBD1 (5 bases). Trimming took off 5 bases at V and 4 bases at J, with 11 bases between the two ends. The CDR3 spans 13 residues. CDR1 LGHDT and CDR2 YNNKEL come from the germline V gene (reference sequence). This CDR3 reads CASSDRDRYGYTF. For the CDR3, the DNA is TGTGCCAGCAGCGACCGGGACCGCTATGGCTACACCTTC.